These T cell receptor beta chains were read from a single sample in a study of T cells in localized non-small cell lung cancer. Clones were sequenced by immunoSEQ multiplex PCR, and TCRdb holds only the in-frame ones, with some missing. This sample yields approximately 65,000 clones, of which roughly 76% are seen a single time; approximately 4.7% belongs to the top ten. Sequenced material: PBMCs, taken before any cancer treatment. Receptor source: a man aged 35 to 70 with stage II lung adenocarcinoma. Each CDR3 is given with its conserved first and last residue. A D gene is named only where the DNA matches it firmly. Clone size is given for some rows only: seen once, a few or many times, or a class if the clone is expanded.

TRBJ2-2,TRBD2,.,TRBV5-1,TGCGCCAGCAGCTTTGGGACTAGCGACACCGGGGAGCTGTTTTTT,CASSFGTSDTGELFF
TRBJ1-5,.,.,TRBV6-5,TGTGCCAGCAGTTCCGACAGTTATAGCAATCAGCCCCAGCATTTT,CASSSDSYSNQPQHF
TRBJ2-3,TRBD1,.,TRBV28,TGTGCCAGCAGAGGCGGACAGGGTTTTCTTTCAGGTACGCAGTATTTT,CASRGGQGFLSGTQYF
TRBJ1-3,.,.,TRBV6-5,TGTGCCAGCAGTTACTCCGAGTCAGGCGGAAACACCATATATTTT,CASSYSESGGNTIYF
TRBJ1-5,.,.,TRBV7-8,TGTGCCAGCAGCTTAGCCAGGGCTCAGCCCCAGCATTTT,CASSLARAQPQHF
TRBJ2-7,TRBD1,.,TRBV6-1,TGTGCCAGCAGTTCGGGACAGACCTACGAGCAGTACTTC,CASSSGQTYEQYF
TRBJ2-1,TRBD2,.,TRBV6-1,TGTGCCAGCAGTGAAGCGCTGGGACTAGCGGGAGACGAGCAGTTCTTC,CASSEALGLAGDEQFF
TRBJ2-5,.,.,TRBV9,TGTGCCAGCAGAAGAGGGCTCCTTGACGGGACCCAGTACTTC,CASRRGLLDGTQYF
TRBJ1-1,TRBD1,.,TRBV18,TGTGCCAGCTCACCGGACAGGGCCATTGAAGCTTTCTTT,CASSPDRAIEAFF
TRBJ2-1,TRBD2,.,TRBV11-3,TGTGCCAGCAGCTTAGCCCTAGCGGGTTACAATGAGCAGTTCTTC,CASSLALAGYNEQFF
TRBJ2-7,TRBD1,.,TRBV18,TGTGCCAGCTCACAGGACAGGGCCGAGCAGTACTTC,CASSQDRAEQYF
TRBJ1-2,.,.,TRBV20-1,TGCAGTGCTAGGCCCCACTACACCTTC,CSARPHYTF
TRBJ1-2,.,.,TRBV6-5,TGTGCCAGCAGTTATAAGAGGTCCGATCTATTAGGCTACACCTTC,CASSYKRSDLLGYTF
TRBJ2-1,TRBD1,.,TRBV27,TGTGCCAGCAGTTTGACAGGGGGTAGTGTTAATGAGCAGTTCTTC,CASSLTGGSVNEQFF
TRBJ2-1,TRBD2,.,TRBV7-2,TGTGCCAGCAGCTTAGATGGGACTAGCGGCACCAATGAGCAGTTCTTC,CASSLDGTSGTNEQFF
TRBJ1-2,TRBD1,.,TRBV29-1,TGCAGCGTTTCCTCACAGGGGCTCTCCGTCTACACCTTC,CSVSSQGLSVYTF
TRBJ2-7,.,.,TRBV6-1,TGTGCCAGCAGTGAACGAGACTACGAGCAGTACTTC,CASSERDYEQYF
TRBJ1-1,TRBD1,.,TRBV5-4,TGTGCCAGCAGCTTGGGTGGCGCAGGGGGCCTAAACACTGAAGCTTTCTTT,CASSLGGAGGLNTEAFF
TRBJ1-6,TRBD1,.,TRBV25-1,TGTGCCAGCACTGAGGGGGCAGGGAGGAATTCACCCCTCCACTTT,CASTEGAGRNSPLHF
TRBJ2-1,TRBD2,.,TRBV6-5,TGTGCCAGCAGCCCCGGGAGGCCCACCTACAATGAGCAGTTCTTC,CASSPGRPTYNEQFF
TRBJ2-1,.,.,TRBV15,TGTGCCACCAGCCACCGACTATACAATGAGCAGTTCTTC,CATSHRLYNEQFF
TRBJ2-5,TRBD2,.,TRBV9,TGTGCCAGCAGCGCCTTAGCGGGGGAGCGGGAGACCCAGTACTTC,CASSALAGERETQYF
TRBJ2-2,TRBD1,few,TRBV30,TGTGCCTCCTCCAGGGGGCAAGTCACCGGGGAGCTGTTTTTT,CASSRGQVTGELFF
TRBJ1-1,.,.,TRBV6-5,TGTGCCAGCAGTTACTCGGGTGAGGAGATGAACACTGAAGCTTTCTTT,CASSYSGEEMNTEAFF
TRBJ1-3,.,.,TRBV2,TGTGCCAGCAGTGAGGGTAGGGGAAACACCATATATTTT,CASSEGRGNTIYF
TRBJ2-3,TRBD1,.,TRBV2,TGTGCCAGCAGTGAAGCCACAGGGGGCACAGATACGCAGTATTTT,CASSEATGGTDTQYF
TRBJ2-7,TRBD2,few,TRBV6-5,TGTGCCAGCAGTTTCACTAGCGGGAGTACCTACGAGCAGTACTTC,CASSFTSGSTYEQYF
TRBJ2-7,.,.,TRBV7-2,TGTGCCAGCAGCCCCCGGAGGACTCGCTACGAGCAGTACTTC,CASSPRRTRYEQYF
TRBJ1-5,.,.,TRBV19,TGTGCCAGTAGTATAGACGGATGGAATCAGCCCCAGCATTTT,CASSIDGWNQPQHF
TRBJ2-7,.,.,TRBV19,TGTGCCAGTAGACCGACAGAGGCCTACGAGCAGTACTTC,CASRPTEAYEQYF
TRBJ1-1,.,.,TRBV18,TGTGCCAGCTCCGAGGACGGAAGCACTGAAGCTTTCTTT,CASSEDGSTEAFF
TRBJ2-2,.,.,TRBV7-3,TGTGCCAGCAGCGTGACAGGGAACACCGGGGAGCTGTTTTTT,CASSVTGNTGELFF
TRBJ2-3,.,once,TRBV5-5,TGTGCCAGCAGCTTATCCTTGGATACGCAGTATTTT,CASSLSLDTQYF
TRBJ2-2,TRBD1,.,TRBV7-2,TGTGCCAGCAGCTTAGTAAGGGGGCACGGGGAGCTGTTTTTT,CASSLVRGHGELFF
TRBJ2-2,TRBD2,few,TRBV30,TGTGCCTGGAGGCCCCGGGGGGGGGCCAACACCGGGGAGCTGTTTTTT,CAWRPRGGANTGELFF
TRBJ2-1,TRBD2,.,TRBV30,TGTGCCTGGAGGGAGGCGGGAGCTACCTCGGGGAATGAGCAGTTCTTC,CAWREAGATSGNEQFF
TRBJ1-2,TRBD1,.,TRBV11-3,TGTGCCAGCAGCTTATTGGGGACAGGGCATGGCTACACCTTC,CASSLLGTGHGYTF
TRBJ2-1,TRBD2,.,TRBV7-9,TGTGCCAGCAGTTTTAGCGGGGGTCCCCTCAATGAGCAGTTCTTC,CASSFSGGPLNEQFF
TRBJ2-1,TRBD2,.,TRBV11-2,TGTGCCAGCAGCTTAGATCCTCTAGCGGGAGGGAGTTGGGAGAAGCAGTTCTTC,CASSLDPLAGGSWEKQFF
TRBJ2-7,TRBD2,.,TRBV6-1,TGTGCCAGCAGTGTGGGGACTAGCGGGTGGCCGATTTCCTACGAGCAGTACTTC,CASSVGTSGWPISYEQYF
TRBJ1-1,.,.,TRBV11-2,TGTGCCAGCAGCTTAAGTTCCCGGGGCAGGAACACTGAAGCTTTCTTT,CASSLSSRGRNTEAFF
TRBJ2-1,.,.,TRBV4-1,TGCGCCAGCAGCCCAAACGGCGGAGGCCCCTACAATGAGCAGTTCTTC,CASSPNGGGPYNEQFF